A selection of T cell receptor beta chains follows, all from one sample in a study of cytotoxic CD8 clonotypes in ibrutinib-treated CLL. Repertoires were generated with immunoSEQ multiplex PCR, while TCRdb's copy carries only in-frame clones and drops some. The sample lists about 300,000 clones, 67% occurring once. The sample was PBMCs, taken after 36 months of ibrutinib treatment. The source is a human donor with chronic lymphocytic leukemia. Both conserved end residues are part of each CDR3. D genes are given only for firm matches. The size of a clone is reported for some rows only, either as once, few or many, or as a class for expanded clones.

CDR3: CATSRDIYSGANVLTF; DNA: TGTGCCACCAGCAGGGACATATACTCTGGGGCCAACGTCCTGACTTTC; J: TRBJ2-6; V: TRBV15; size: .; D: .
CDR3: CASSQEGTEAFF; DNA: TGTGCCAGCAGCCAAGAGGGGACTGAAGCTTTCTTT; J: TRBJ1-1; V: TRBV7-8; size: .; D: .
CDR3: CASRPQNTGELFF; DNA: TGTGCCAGCAGACCACAGAACACCGGGGAGCTGTTTTTT; J: TRBJ2-2; V: TRBV11-1; size: .; D: .
CDR3: CASSSGTGGPYEQYF; DNA: TGCGCCAGCAGCTCCGGGACAGGAGGACCCTACGAGCAGTACTTC; J: TRBJ2-7; V: TRBV5-1; size: once; D: TRBD1
CDR3: CASSSLPYEKLFF; DNA: TGTGCCAGCAGTTCCCTGCCGTACGAAAAACTGTTTTTT; J: TRBJ1-4; V: TRBV6-6; size: .; D: .
CDR3: CAISELGFNGYTF; DNA: TGTGCCATCAGTGAGCTGGGATTTAATGGCTACACCTTC; J: TRBJ1-2; V: TRBV10-3; size: .; D: .
CDR3: CASSLPGRAPDTQYF; DNA: TGTGCCAGCAGCTTACCTGGCCGAGCCCCAGATACGCAGTATTTT; J: TRBJ2-3; V: TRBV13; size: .; D: .
CDR3: CASGTGEGEKLFF; DNA: TGTGCCAGCGGAACAGGGGAAGGCGAAAAACTGTTTTTT; J: TRBJ1-4; V: TRBV9; size: .; D: TRBD1
CDR3: CASSLVGVGEQYF; DNA: TGCGCCAGCAGCTTGGTCGGAGTCGGCGAGCAGTACTTC; J: TRBJ2-7; V: TRBV5-1; size: .; D: .
CDR3: CASSEFRGSSYNEQFF; DNA: TGTGCCAGCAGTGAATTCCGCGGGAGCTCCTACAATGAGCAGTTCTTC; J: TRBJ2-1; V: TRBV25-1; size: .; D: TRBD2
CDR3: CSVGPGVYGYTF; DNA: TGCAGCGTTGGGCCAGGGGTCTATGGCTACACCTTC; J: TRBJ1-2; V: TRBV29-1; size: .; D: .
CDR3: CASSQESTSGSQRRYF; DNA: TGCGCCAGCAGCCAAGAGTCAACTAGCGGGAGCCAAAGGAGGTACTTC; J: TRBJ2-4; V: TRBV4-3; size: .; D: TRBD2
CDR3: CATSRASTGDPDTQYF; DNA: TGTGCCACCAGCAGAGCAAGCACGGGGGACCCAGATACGCAGTATTTT; J: TRBJ2-3; V: TRBV15; size: .; D: .
CDR3: CASARGAGRTEAFF; DNA: TGTGCCAGCGCCAGGGGCGCTGGGAGGACTGAAGCTTTCTTT; J: TRBJ1-1; V: TRBV6-5; size: .; D: .
CDR3: CASSRTGSSYEQYF; DNA: TGTGCCAGCAGTCGGACGGGGAGCTCCTACGAGCAGTACTTC; J: TRBJ2-7; V: TRBV28; size: few; D: .
CDR3: CASSIGNSPPETQYF; DNA: TGTGCCAGTAGTATAGGTAACAGCCCTCCAGAGACCCAGTACTTC; J: TRBJ2-5; V: TRBV19; size: .; D: .
CDR3: CASSVEGLGGGGGTQYF; DNA: TGTGCCAGCAGCGTAGAGGGACTAGGCGGCGGCGGGGGGACCCAGTACTTC; J: TRBJ2-5; V: TRBV9; size: .; D: TRBD2
CDR3: CASSAPGQGAVIEAFF; DNA: TGTGCCAGCAGCGCACCGGGACAGGGGGCAGTTATTGAAGCTTTCTTT; J: TRBJ1-1; V: TRBV9; size: once; D: TRBD1
CDR3: CASSPQGAAGELFF; DNA: TGTGCCAGCAGTCCACAGGGGGCGGCCGGGGAGCTGTTTTTT; J: TRBJ2-2; V: TRBV6-6; size: .; D: TRBD1
CDR3: CASSLLLAGEGELFF; DNA: TGTGCCAGCAGCTTGTTACTAGCGGGGGAAGGGGAGCTGTTTTTT; J: TRBJ2-2; V: TRBV5-4; size: .; D: TRBD2
CDR3: CASSIERVATGELFF; DNA: TGTGCCAGTAGTATAGAGAGGGTTGCCACCGGGGAGCTGTTTTTT; J: TRBJ2-2; V: TRBV19; size: .; D: .
CDR3: CASSLVSSNQPQHF; DNA: TGTGCCAGCTCACTGGTTAGTAGCAATCAGCCCCAGCATTTT; J: TRBJ1-5; V: TRBV18; size: .; D: .